These T cell receptor beta chains were read from a single sample in a study of cytomegalovirus exposure and HLA in healthy donors. Repertoires were generated with immunoSEQ multiplex PCR, while TCRdb's copy carries only in-frame clones and drops some. Of fewer than 200,000 clones detected, about four fifths appear once; the ten largest clones hold 0.77%. Material for sequencing was PBMCs. The receptors stem from a woman aged 18-35 years in good health and CMV-seronegative. CDR3s include the opening cysteine and the closing phenylalanine or tryptophan. The D gene is left open where the match is weak. Size is stated for part of the rows, as once, few or many counts, or as a class when the clone is expanded.

length,D,J,size,V,CDR3,DNA
16,TRBD1,TRBJ2-6,NA,TRBV6-7,CASRGTGGSGANVLTF,TGTGCCAGCAGGGGGACAGGGGGTTCGGGGGCCAACGTCCTGACTTTC
16,TRBD1,TRBJ1-2,NA,TRBV7-2,CASSLQAGQGNYGYTF,TGTGCCAGCAGCTTACAGGCGGGACAGGGAAACTATGGCTACACCTTC
13,NA,TRBJ1-4,few,TRBV25-1,CASSVSEGEKLFF,TGTGCCAGCAGTGTGTCGGAGGGAGAAAAACTGTTTTTT
17,NA,TRBJ2-7,NA,TRBV5-1,CASSLEASRQGTYEQYF,TGCGCCAGCAGCTTGGAGGCGTCGAGGCAGGGGACCTACGAGCAGTACTTC
13,NA,TRBJ2-5,NA,TRBV5-1,CASSLAVQETQYF,TGCGCCAGCAGCTTGGCCGTCCAAGAGACCCAGTACTTC
14,NA,TRBJ1-4,once,TRBV6-1,CASAVTSTNEKLFF,TGTGCCAGCGCGGTAACCTCAACTAATGAAAAACTGTTTTTT
17,TRBD2,TRBJ2-6,NA,TRBV5-4,CASSPSGSHSGANVLTF,TGTGCCAGCAGCCCTAGCGGATCACACTCTGGGGCCAACGTCCTGACTTTC
15,TRBD2,TRBJ2-1,NA,TRBV6-4,CASSDGGSSYNEQFF,TGTGCCAGCAGTGACGGCGGGAGCTCCTACAATGAGCAGTTCTTC
16,TRBD2,TRBJ2-5,once,TRBV28,CASSFDGRAQRETQYF,TGTGCCAGCAGTTTCGACGGGAGGGCCCAGAGGGAGACCCAGTACTTC
14,NA,TRBJ1-1,few,TRBV5-8,CASSLPRGDTEAFF,TGTGCCAGCAGCCTCCCCCGGGGGGATACTGAAGCTTTCTTT
18,TRBD1,TRBJ2-2,NA,TRBV7-6,CASSAGAGQGARTGELFF,TGTGCCAGCAGCGCCGGGGCGGGACAGGGGGCTCGGACCGGGGAGCTGTTTTTT
20,TRBD2,TRBJ2-6,NA,TRBV5-1,CASSFRGLAGVSAGANVLTF,TGCGCCAGCAGCTTCCGGGGACTAGCGGGAGTCTCGGCTGGGGCCAACGTCCTGACTTTC
17,TRBD2,TRBJ2-1,once,TRBV30,CAWSVPGSGRSRHEQFF,TGTGCCTGGAGTGTACCGGGTAGCGGGAGATCTAGACATGAGCAGTTCTTC
21,TRBD2,TRBJ2-1,NA,TRBV4-1,CASSQAGPPGLAGGWVAEQFF,TGCGCCAGCAGCCAAGCCGGGCCCCCGGGACTAGCGGGTGGGTGGGTCGCTGAGCAGTTCTTC
13,TRBD2,TRBJ2-7,NA,TRBV19,CASSQTSGYEQYF,TGTGCCAGTAGCCAGACTAGCGGCTACGAGCAGTACTTC
15,NA,TRBJ2-6,NA,TRBV5-4,CASSLRDSGANVLTF,TGTGCCAGCAGCTTGCGGGATTCTGGGGCCAACGTCCTGACTTTC
15,NA,TRBJ2-7,NA,TRBV6-6,CASSYSLRGAWEQYF,TGTGCCAGCAGTTATTCCTTACGGGGGGCGTGGGAGCAGTACTTC
15,NA,TRBJ2-2,NA,TRBV11-1,CASSLPRGNTGELFF,TGTGCCAGCAGCTTACCCAGGGGAAACACCGGGGAGCTGTTTTTT
15,NA,TRBJ1-4,NA,TRBV15,CATSRAPATNEKLFF,TGTGCCACCAGCAGGGCCCCTGCAACTAATGAAAAACTGTTTTTT
15,NA,TRBJ2-3,NA,TRBV28,CASSQWTEASDTQYF,TGTGCCAGCAGTCAGTGGACAGAAGCATCAGATACGCAGTATTTT
16,NA,TRBJ1-5,NA,TRBV4-1,CASSQERGTGNQPQHF,TGCGCCAGCAGCCAAGAAAGGGGAACGGGCAATCAGCCCCAGCATTTT
13,TRBD1,TRBJ1-6,NA,TRBV6-5,CASRGQGATPLHF,TGTGCCAGCAGGGGACAGGGGGCAACACCCCTCCACTTT